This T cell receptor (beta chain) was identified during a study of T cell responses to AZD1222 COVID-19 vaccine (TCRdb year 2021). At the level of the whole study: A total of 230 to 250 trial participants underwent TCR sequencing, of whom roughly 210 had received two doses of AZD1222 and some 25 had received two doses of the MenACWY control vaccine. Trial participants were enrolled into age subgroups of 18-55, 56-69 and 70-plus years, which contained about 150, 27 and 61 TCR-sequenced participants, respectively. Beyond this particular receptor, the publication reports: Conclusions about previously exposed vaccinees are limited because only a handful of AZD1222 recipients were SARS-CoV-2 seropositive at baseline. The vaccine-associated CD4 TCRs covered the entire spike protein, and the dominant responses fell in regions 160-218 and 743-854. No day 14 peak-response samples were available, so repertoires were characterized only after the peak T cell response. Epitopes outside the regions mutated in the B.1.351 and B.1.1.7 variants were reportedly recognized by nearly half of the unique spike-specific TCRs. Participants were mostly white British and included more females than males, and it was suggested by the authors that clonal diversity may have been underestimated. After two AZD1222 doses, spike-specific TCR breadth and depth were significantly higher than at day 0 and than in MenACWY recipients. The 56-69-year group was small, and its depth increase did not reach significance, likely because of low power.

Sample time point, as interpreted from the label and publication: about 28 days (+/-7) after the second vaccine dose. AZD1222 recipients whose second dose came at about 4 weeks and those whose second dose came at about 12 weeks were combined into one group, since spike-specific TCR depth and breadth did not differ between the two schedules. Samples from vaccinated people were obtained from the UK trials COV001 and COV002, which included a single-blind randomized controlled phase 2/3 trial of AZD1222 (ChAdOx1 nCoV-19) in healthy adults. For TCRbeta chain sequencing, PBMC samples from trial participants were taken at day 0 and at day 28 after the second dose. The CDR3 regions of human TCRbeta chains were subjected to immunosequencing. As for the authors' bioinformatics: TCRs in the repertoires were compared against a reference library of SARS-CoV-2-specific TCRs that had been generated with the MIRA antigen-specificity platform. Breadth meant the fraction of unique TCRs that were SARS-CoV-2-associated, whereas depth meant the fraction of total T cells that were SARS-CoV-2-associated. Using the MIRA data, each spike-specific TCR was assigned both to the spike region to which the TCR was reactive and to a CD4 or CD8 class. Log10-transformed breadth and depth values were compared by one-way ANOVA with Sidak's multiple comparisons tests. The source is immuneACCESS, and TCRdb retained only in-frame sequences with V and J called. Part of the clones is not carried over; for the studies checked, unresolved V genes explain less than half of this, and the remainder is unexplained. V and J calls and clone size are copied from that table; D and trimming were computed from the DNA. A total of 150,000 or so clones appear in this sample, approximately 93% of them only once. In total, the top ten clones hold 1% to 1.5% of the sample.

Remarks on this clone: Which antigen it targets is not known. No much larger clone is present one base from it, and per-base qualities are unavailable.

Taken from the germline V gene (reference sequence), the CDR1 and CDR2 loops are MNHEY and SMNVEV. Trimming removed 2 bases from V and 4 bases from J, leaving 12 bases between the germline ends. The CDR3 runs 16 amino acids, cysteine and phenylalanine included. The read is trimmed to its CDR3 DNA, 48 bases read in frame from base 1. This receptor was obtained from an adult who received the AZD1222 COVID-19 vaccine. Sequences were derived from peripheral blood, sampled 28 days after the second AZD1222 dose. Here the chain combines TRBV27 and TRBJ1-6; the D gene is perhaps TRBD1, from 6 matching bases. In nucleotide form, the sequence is TGTGCCAGCAGTTTAGGGGGGCAACTATATAATTCACCCCTCCACTTT. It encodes CASSLGGQLYNSPLHF.